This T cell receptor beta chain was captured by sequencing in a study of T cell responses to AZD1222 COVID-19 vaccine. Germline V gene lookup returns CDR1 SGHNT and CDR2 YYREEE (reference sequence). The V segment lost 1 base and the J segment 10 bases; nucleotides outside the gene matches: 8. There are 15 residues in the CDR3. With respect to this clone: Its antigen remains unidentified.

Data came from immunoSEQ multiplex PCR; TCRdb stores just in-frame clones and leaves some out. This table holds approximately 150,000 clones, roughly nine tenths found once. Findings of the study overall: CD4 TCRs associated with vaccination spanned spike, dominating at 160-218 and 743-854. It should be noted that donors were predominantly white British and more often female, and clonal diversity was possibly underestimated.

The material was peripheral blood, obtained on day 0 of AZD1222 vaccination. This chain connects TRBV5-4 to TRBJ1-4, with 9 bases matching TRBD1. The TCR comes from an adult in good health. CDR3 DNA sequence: TGTGCCAGCAGCTTGTTCGGACAGGGGTCCGGAAAACTGTTTTTT. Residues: CASSLFGQGSGKLFF.